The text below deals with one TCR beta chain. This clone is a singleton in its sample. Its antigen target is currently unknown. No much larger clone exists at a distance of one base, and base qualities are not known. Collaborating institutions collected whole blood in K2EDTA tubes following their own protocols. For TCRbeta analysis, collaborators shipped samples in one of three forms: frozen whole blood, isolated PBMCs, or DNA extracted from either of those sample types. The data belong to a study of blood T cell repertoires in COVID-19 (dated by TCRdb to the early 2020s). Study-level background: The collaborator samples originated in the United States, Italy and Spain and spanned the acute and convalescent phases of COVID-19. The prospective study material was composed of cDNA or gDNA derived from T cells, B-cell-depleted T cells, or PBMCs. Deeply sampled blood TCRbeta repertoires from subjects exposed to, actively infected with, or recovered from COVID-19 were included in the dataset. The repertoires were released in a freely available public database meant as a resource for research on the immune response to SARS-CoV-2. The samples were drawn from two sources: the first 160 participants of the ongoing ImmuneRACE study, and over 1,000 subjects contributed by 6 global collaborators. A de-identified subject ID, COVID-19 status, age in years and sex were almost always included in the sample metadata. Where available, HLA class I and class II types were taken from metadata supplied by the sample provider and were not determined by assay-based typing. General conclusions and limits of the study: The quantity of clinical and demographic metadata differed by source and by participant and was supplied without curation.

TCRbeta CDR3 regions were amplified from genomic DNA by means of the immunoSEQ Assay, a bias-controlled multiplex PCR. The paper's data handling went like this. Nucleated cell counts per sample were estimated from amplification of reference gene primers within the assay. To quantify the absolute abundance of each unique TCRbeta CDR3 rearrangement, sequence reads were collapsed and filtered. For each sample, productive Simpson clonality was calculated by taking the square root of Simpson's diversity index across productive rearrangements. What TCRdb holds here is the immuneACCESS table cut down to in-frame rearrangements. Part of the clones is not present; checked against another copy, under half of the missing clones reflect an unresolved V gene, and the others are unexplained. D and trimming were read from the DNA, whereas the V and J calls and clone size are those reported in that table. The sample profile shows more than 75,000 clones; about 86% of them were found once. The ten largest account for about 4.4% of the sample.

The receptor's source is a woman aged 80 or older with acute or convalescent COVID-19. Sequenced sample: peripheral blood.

DNA sequence: TGCGCCAGCAGCTTGGTGCTAGCGGGATTTGGGGACAATGAGCAGTTCTTC. It codes for CASSLVLAGFGDNEQFF. This chain is built from TRBV5-1 and TRBJ2-1, with 9 junctional bases fitting TRBD2. V loses 0 bases at its end and J loses 5 bases; junction bases beyond the gene matches: 9. For CDR1 and CDR2, the germline V gene lists SGHRS and YFSETQ. The CDR3, cysteine through phenylalanine, is 17 amino acids long. Only the CDR3 region is kept as DNA, spanning 51 bases read in frame from base 1.